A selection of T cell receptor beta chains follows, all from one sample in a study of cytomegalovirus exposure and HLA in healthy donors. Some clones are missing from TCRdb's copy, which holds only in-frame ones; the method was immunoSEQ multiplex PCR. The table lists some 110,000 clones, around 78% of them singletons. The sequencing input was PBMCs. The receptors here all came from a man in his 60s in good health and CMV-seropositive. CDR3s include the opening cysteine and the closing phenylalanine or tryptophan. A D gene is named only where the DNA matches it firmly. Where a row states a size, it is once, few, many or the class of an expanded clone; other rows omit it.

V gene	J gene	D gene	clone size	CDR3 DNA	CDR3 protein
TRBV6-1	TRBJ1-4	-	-	TGTGCCAGCAGTGAAGCAGGCGCGGGGGCGGGGGAAAAACTGTTTTTT	CASSEAGAGAGEKLFF
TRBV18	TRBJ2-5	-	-	TGTGCCAGCTCACCAAACGGCTACAGACAAGAGACCCAGTACTTC	CASSPNGYRQETQYF
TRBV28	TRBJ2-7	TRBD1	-	TGTGCCAGCAGTTCGCCTGGGGACAGTAGAATATCCCTCTACGAGCAGTACTTC	CASSSPGDSRISLYEQYF
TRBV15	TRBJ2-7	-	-	TGTGCCACCAGCAGAGAAAGTCCGTGGGGGGGGCCCGCCTACGAGCAGTACTTC	CATSRESPWGGPAYEQYF
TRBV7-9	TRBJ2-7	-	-	TGTGCCAGCAGCTTAGAATGGGGGCTCTACGAGCAGTACTTC	CASSLEWGLYEQYF
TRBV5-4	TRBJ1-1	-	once	TGTGCCAGCAGTGGGGGGGCACGGGTTACTGAAGCTTTCTTT	CASSGGARVTEAFF
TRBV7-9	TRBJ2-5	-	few	TGTGCCAGCAGCTTAGCAGGGGGTCCGGGGGAGACCCAGTACTTC	CASSLAGGPGETQYF
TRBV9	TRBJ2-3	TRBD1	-	TGTGCCAGCAGCGTCGGGACAGGGCCCACAGATACGCAGTATTTT	CASSVGTGPTDTQYF
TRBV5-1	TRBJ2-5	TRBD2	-	TGCGCCGGATCAACGGGACTAGCGGGGGAGGTGGAGACCCAGTACTTC	CAGSTGLAGEVETQYF
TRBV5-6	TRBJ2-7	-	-	TGTGCCAGCAGCTTAGGGAGATCCTACGAGCAGTACTTC	CASSLGRSYEQYF
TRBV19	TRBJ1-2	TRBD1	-	TGTGCCAGTAGTCCCCAACGGACAGGGGGAAACTATGGCTACACCTTC	CASSPQRTGGNYGYTF
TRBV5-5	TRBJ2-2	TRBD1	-	TGTGCCAGCAGCTTGGATATCAGGGGGCCCAGGGACGGGGAGCTGTTTTTT	CASSLDIRGPRDGELFF
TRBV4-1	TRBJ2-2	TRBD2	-	TGCGCCAGCAGCCGCATGACTAGCGGGGTGAGCACCGGGGAGCTGTTTTTT	CASSRMTSGVSTGELFF
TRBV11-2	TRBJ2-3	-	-	TGTGCCAGCAGCCCAGCCGGGTCGCAGTATTTT	CASSPAGSQYF
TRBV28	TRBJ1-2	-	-	TGTGCCAGCAGGCACGGGGGTCCCTATGGCTACACCTTC	CASRHGGPYGYTF
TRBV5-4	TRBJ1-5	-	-	TGTGCCAGCAGCCTCAAGGGTCGGGGGGACCGCAATCAGCCCCAGCATTTT	CASSLKGRGDRNQPQHF
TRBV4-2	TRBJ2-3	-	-	TGTGCCAGCAGCCAAGATAGCCAACCCCCAGATACGCAGTATTTT	CASSQDSQPPDTQYF
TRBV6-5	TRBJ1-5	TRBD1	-	TGTGCCAGCAGTTACTTCAGGGGGGATGGTCAGCCCCAGCATTTT	CASSYFRGDGQPQHF
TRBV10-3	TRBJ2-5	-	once	TGTGCCATCAGCGGGAGGGGGCAGGAGACCCAGTACTTC	CAISGRGQETQYF
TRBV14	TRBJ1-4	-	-	TGTGCCAGCAGCCAAGATAATGGCAGGGGTGAAAAACTGTTTTTT	CASSQDNGRGEKLFF
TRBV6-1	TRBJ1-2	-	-	TGTGCCAGCAGTGAAGCCGCAAACCGGGGCTACACCTTC	CASSEAANRGYTF
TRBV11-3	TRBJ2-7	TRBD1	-	TGTGCCAGCAGCTTAGGACCCATAGGGACAGGGAGCTCCTACGAGCAGTACTTC	CASSLGPIGTGSSYEQYF
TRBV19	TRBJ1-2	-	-	TGTGCCAGTAGTATTCGGGGTGACTATGGCTACACCTTC	CASSIRGDYGYTF
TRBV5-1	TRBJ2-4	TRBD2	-	TGCGCCAGCAGCCCCGGGCTAGCGGTTCTTAGTATAGCCAAAAACATTCAGTACTTC	CASSPGLAVLSIAKNIQYF
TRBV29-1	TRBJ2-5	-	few	TGCAGCGTTGTTATCCCAGAGACCCAGTACTTC	CSVVIPETQYF
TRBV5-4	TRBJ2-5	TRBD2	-	TGTGCCAGCAGTCAAGCGGGAGCCACGAGGGGAGAGACCCAGTACTTC	CASSQAGATRGETQYF
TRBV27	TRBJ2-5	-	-	TGTGCCAGCAGTCACCGCGCTCAAGAGACCCAGTACTTC	CASSHRAQETQYF
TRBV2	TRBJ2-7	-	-	TGTGCCAGCAGTGAAGTGGCGACAGGCCAAGAGTTCTCCTACGAGCAGTACTTC	CASSEVATGQEFSYEQYF
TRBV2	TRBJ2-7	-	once	TGTGCCAGCAGCTACGACAGACAGGAGCAGTACTTC	CASSYDRQEQYF
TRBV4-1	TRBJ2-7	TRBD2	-	TGCGCCAGCAGCCAAGATAGCGGGAGAGCCTACGAGCAGTACTTC	CASSQDSGRAYEQYF
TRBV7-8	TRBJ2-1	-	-	TGTGCCAGCAGCTTACTACACAATGAGCAGTTCTTC	CASSLLHNEQFF
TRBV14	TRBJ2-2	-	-	TGTGCCAGCAGCCAAGTAGGACATTTTGCGAACACCGGGGAGCTGTTTTTT	CASSQVGHFANTGELFF
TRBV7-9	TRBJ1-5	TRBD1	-	TGTGCCAGCAGTCTAGGGGTGGGACAGACTAATCAGCCCCAGCATTTT	CASSLGVGQTNQPQHF
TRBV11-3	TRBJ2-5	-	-	TGTGCCAGCAGCTTACGCCCGCGGGAGACCCAGTACTTC	CASSLRPRETQYF
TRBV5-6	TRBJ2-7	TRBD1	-	TGTGCCAGCAGCCGGACAGGGCTCCTTTCCTACGAGCAGTACTTC	CASSRTGLLSYEQYF
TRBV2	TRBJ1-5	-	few	TGTGCCAGCAGTGCGATTGACAGGACCCAGCCCCAGCATTTT	CASSAIDRTQPQHF
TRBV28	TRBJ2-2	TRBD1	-	TGTGCCAGCAGCCTCCCCGGGACAGCTACCGGGGAGCTGTTTTTT	CASSLPGTATGELFF
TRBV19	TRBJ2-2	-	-	TGTGCCAGCCTGACAGGACCCACCGGGGAGCTGTTTTTT	CASLTGPTGELFF
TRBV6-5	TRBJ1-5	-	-	TGTGCCAGCGGTCCAGGGTTGGGGCATCAGCCCCAGCATTTT	CASGPGLGHQPQHF
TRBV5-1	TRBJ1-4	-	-	TGCGCCAGCAGCTTGGAGCCAGGGGTGGGAAAACTGTTTTTT	CASSLEPGVGKLFF
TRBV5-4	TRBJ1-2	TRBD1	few	TGTGCCAGCAGCTTCGCCGGGACAGGGGGTGGCTACACCTTC	CASSFAGTGGGYTF
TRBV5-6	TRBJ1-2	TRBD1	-	TGTGCCAGCAGCTTACTAAGAACAGGGGGATATGGCTACACCTTC	CASSLLRTGGYGYTF
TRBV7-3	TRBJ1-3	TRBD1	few	TGTGCCAGCAGCCCCCATGGGGGGGGACAGGGATCTGAAAACACCATATATTTT	CASSPHGGGQGSENTIYF
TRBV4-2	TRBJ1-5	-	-	TGTGCCAGCAGCCTGGAGGGGCTTTTGAGCAATCAGCCCCAGCATTTT	CASSLEGLLSNQPQHF
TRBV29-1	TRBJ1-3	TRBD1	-	TGCAGCGTCCTCGGGACAGGGAGCTCTGGAAACACCATATATTTT	CSVLGTGSSGNTIYF
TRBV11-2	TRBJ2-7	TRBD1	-	TGTGCCAGCAGCAAGGGACAGAGCTCCTACGAGCAGTACTTC	CASSKGQSSYEQYF
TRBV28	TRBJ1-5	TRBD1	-	TGTGCCAGCACCATCCTGTTCGGTGGGACAGGAATGGGTCAGCCCCAGCATTTT	CASTILFGGTGMGQPQHF
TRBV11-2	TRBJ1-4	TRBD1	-	TGTGCCAGCAGCGCAGGGACAGCCCTAGGGACTAATGAAAAACTGTTTTTT	CASSAGTALGTNEKLFF
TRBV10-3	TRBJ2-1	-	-	TGTGCCATCAGTGGACAGGGAGCGGGCTACAATGAGCAGTTCTTC	CAISGQGAGYNEQFF
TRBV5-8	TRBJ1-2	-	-	TGTGCCAGCAGCTTGGTTCCAGGGACATATGGCTACACCTTC	CASSLVPGTYGYTF
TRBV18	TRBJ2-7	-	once	TGTGCCAGCTCACCAAGGGGGGGGGCCTCTTACGAGCAGTACTTC	CASSPRGGASYEQYF
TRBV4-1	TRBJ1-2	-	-	TGCGCCAGCAGCCAAGAAGAGGACAGCCTATACTACACCTTC	CASSQEEDSLYYTF